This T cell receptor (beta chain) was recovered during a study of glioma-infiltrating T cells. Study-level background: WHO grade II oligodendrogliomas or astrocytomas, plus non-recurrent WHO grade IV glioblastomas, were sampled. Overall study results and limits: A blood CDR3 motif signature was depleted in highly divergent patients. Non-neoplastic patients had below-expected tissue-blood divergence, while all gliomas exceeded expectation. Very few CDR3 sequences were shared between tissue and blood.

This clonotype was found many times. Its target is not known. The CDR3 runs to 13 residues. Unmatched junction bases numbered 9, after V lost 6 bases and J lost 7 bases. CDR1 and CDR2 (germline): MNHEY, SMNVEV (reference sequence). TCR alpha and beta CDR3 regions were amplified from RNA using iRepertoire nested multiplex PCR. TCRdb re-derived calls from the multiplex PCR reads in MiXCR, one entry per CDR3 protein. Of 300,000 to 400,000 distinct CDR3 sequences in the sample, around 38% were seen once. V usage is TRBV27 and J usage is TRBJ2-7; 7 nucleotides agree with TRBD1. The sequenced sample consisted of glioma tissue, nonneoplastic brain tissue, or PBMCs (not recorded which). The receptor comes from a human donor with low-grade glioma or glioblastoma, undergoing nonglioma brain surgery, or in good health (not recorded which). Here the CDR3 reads CASRRQGSGEQYF. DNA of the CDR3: TGTGCCAGCAGGCGACAGGGATCGGGGGAGCAGTACTTC.